This T cell receptor beta chain was retrieved from a study of long-term antiretroviral therapy in people with HIV. Note on this clone: Its target is not known.

Each donor had at least one pre-ART and at least two post-ART PBMC samples. CDR3 length: 12 residues. V was shortened by 5 bases and J by 5 bases, with 8 bases between the two germline ends. Germline CDR1 and CDR2: SGHTA and FQGNSA. An immunoSEQ assay, version v3.0, was performed at survey level. Generated by immunoSEQ multiplex PCR, the TCRdb table keeps only in-frame clones and is missing some. The sample holds 26,000 or so clones, 70% to 85% seen once. Study-level results: Following ART, diversity rose but still fell short of transplant donor controls. Records did not include ART adherence, viral resistance or therapy changes. HIV repertoires spanned narrower CDR3 length ranges than controls.

The V call is TRBV7-2, the J call TRBJ2-3; D possibly corresponds to TRBD2 (5 bases). The clonotype comes from a man aged 18 to 30 with HIV. Sample: unsorted PBMCs, taken 0.8 years before starting antiretroviral therapy. The CDR3 DNA sequence: TGTGCCAGCAGCCGAACTAGAGATACGCAGTATTTT. Protein sequence: CASSRTRDTQYF.